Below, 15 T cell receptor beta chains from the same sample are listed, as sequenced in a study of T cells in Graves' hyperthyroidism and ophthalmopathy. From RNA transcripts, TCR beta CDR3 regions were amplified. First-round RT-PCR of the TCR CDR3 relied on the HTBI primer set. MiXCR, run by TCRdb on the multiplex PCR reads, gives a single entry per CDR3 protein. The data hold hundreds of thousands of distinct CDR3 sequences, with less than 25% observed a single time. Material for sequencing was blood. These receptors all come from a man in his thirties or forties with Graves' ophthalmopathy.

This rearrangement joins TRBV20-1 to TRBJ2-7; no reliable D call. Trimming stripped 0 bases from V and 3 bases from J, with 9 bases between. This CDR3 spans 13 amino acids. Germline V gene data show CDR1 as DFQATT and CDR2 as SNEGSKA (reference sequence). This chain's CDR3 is CSARDGMNYEQYF. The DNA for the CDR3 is TGCAGTGCTAGAGATGGAATGAACTACGAGCAGTACTTC.

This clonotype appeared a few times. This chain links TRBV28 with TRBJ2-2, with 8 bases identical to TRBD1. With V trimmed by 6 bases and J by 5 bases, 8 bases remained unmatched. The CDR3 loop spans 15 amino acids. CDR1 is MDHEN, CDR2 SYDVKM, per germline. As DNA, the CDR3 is TGTGCCAGCAGCCAGGGACAGGTTGAAACCGGGGAGCTGTTTTTT. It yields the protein CASSQGQVETGELFF.

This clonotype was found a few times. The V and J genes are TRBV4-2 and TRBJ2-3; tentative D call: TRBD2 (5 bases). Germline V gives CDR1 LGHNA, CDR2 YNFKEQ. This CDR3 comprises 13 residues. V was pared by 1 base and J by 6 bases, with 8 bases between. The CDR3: CASSQADYDTQYF. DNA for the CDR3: TGTGCCAGCAGCCAAGCCGACTATGATACGCAGTATTTT.

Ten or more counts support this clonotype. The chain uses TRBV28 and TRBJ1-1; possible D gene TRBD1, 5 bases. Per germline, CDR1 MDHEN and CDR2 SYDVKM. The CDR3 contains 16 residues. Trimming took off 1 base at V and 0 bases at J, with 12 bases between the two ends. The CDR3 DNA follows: TGTGCCAGCAGTTTATTGAGGCAGGGATTGAACACTGAAGCTTTCTTT. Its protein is CASSLLRQGLNTEAFF.

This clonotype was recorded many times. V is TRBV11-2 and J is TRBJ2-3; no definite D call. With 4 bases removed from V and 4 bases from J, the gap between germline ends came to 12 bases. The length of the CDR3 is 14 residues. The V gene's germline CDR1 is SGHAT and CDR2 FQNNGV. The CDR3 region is CASSSNPIADTQYF. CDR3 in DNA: TGTGCCAGCAGCTCAAATCCGATCGCAGATACGCAGTATTTT.

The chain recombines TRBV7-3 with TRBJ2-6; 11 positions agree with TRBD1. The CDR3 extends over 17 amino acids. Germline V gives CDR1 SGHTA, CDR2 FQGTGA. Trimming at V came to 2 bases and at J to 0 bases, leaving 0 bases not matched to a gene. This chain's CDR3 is CASSLGTGGSGANVLTF. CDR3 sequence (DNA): TGTGCCAGCAGCTTAGGGACAGGGGGCTCTGGGGCCAACGTCCTGACTTTC.

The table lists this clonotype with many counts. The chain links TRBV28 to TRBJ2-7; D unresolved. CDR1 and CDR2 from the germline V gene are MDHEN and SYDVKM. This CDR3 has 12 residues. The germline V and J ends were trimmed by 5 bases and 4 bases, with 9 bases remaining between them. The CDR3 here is CASSPRKYEQYF. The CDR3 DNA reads TGTGCCAGCAGTCCTCGTAAGTACGAGCAGTACTTC.

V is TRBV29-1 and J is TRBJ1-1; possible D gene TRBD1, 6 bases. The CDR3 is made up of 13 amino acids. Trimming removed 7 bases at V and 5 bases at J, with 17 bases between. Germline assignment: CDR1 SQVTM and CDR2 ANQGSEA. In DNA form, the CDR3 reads TGCAGCGCTACGAGAGGGGGAAGGACTGAAGCTTTCTTT. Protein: CSATRGGRTEAFF.

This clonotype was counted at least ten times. The DNA of the CDR3 is TGCGCCAGCAGCCAAGAAGGTGGGACAGTGAATGGCTACACCTTC. This gives the protein CASSQEGGTVNGYTF. The chain joins TRBV4-1 to TRBJ1-2; TRBD1 matches at 7 bases. Germline V gives CDR1 MGHRA, CDR2 YSYEKL. The CDR3 covers 15 residues. Trimming removed 0 bases from V and 6 bases from J; junction bases left unmatched: 7.

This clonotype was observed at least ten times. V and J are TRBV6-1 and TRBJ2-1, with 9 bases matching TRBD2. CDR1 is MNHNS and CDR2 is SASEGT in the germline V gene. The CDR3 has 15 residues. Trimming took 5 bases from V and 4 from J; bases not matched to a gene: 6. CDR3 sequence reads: CASSYSAGGYNEQFF. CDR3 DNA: TGTGCCAGCAGTTATTCAGCGGGAGGATACAATGAGCAGTTCTTC.

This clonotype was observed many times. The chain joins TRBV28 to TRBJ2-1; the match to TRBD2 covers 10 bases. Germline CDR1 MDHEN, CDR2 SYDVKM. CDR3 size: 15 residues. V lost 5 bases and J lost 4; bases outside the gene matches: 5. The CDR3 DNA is TGTGCCAGCAGTGCGGGACTAGCGAGATACAATGAGCAGTTCTTC. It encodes CASSAGLARYNEQFF. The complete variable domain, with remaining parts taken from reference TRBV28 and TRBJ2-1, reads DVKVTQSSRYLVKRTGEKVFLECVQDMDHENMFWYRQDPGLGLRLIYFSYDVKMKEKGDIPEGYSVSREKKERFSLILESASTNQTSMYLCASSAGLARYNEQFFGPGTRLTVL.

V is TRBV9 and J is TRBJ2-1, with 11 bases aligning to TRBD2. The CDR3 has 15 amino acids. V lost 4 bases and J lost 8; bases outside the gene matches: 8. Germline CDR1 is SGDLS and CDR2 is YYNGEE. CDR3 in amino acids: CASSPTSGSVYEQFF. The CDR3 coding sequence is TGTGCCAGCAGCCCCACTAGCGGGAGCGTCTATGAGCAGTTCTTC. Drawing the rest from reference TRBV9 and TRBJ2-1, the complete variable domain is DSGVTQTPKHLITATGQRVTLRCSPRSGDLSVYWYQQSLDQGLQFLIQYYNGEERAKGNILERFSAQQFPDLHSELNLSSLELGDSALYFCASSPTSGSVYEQFFGPGTRLTVL.

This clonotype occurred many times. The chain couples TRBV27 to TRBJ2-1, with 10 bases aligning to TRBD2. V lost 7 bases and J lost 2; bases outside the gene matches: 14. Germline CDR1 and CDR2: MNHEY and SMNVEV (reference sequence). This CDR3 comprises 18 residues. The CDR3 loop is CASTPRLAGASTYNEQFF. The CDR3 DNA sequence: TGTGCCAGCACCCCCCGGCTAGCGGGAGCTTCGACCTACAATGAGCAGTTCTTC.

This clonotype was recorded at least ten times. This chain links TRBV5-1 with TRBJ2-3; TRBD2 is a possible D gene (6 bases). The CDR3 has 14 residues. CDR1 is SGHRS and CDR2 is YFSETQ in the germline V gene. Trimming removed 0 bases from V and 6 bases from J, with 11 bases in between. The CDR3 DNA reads TGCGCCAGCAGCTTGGCGGGGGAGTTGGATACGCAGTATTTT. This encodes CASSLAGELDTQYF. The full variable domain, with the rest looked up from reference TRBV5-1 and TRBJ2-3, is KAGVTQTPRYLIKTRGQQVTLSCSPISGHRSVSWYQQTPGQGLQFLFEYFSETQRNKGNFPGRFSGRQFSNSRSEMNVSTLELGDSALYLCASSLAGELDTQYFGPGTRLTVL.

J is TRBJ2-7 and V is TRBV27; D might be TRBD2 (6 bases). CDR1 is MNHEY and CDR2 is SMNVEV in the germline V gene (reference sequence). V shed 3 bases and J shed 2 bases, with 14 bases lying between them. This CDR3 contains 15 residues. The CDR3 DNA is TGTGCCAGCAGTTTGGGGAGGCGGGAAACCTACGAGCAGTACTTC. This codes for CASSLGRRETYEQYF.